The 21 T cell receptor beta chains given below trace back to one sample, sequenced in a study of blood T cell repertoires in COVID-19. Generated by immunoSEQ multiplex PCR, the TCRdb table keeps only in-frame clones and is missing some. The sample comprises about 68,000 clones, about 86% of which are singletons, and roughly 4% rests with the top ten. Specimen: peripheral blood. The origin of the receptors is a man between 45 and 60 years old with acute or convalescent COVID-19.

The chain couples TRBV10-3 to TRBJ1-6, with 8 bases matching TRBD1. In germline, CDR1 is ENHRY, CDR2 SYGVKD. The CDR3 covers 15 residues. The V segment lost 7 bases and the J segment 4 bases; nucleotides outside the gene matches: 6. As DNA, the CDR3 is TGTGCCATCACTCCGGGGACAGGTTATAATTCACCCCTCCACTTT. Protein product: CAITPGTGYNSPLHF.

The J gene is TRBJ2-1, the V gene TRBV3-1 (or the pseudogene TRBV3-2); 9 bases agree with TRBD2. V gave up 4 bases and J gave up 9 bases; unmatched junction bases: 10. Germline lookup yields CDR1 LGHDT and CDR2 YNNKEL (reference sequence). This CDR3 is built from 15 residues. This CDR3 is CASSRGLAGEGEQFF. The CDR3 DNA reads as TGTGCCAGCAGCCGGGGACTAGCCGGAGAAGGTGAGCAGTTCTTC.

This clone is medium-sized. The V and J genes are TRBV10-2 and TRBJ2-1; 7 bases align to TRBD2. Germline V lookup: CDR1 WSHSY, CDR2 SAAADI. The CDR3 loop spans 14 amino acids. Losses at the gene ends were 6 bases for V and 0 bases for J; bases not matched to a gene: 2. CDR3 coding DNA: TGCGCCAGCAGCGAGCGGGACTCCTACAATGAGCAGTTCTTC. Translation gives CASSERDSYNEQFF.

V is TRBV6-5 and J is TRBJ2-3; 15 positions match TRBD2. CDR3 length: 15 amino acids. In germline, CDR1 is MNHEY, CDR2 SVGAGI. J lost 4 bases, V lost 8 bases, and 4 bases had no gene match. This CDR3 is CASGWTSGGADTQYF. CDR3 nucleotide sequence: TGTGCCAGCGGGTGGACTAGCGGGGGGGCAGATACGCAGTATTTT.

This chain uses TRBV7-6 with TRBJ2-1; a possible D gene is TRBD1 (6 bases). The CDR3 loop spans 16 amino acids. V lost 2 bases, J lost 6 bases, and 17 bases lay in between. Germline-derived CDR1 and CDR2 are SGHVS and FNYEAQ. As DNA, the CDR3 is TGTGCCAGCAGCTTATCACAGGGCTTACTCTCCAATGAGCAGTTCTTC. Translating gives CASSLSQGLLSNEQFF.

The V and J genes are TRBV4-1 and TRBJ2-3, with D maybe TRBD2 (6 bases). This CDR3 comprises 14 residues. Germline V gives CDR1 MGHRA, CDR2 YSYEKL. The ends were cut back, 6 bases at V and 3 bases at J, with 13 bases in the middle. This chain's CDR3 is CASSRTGETDTQYF. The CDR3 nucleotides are TGCGCCAGCAGTAGGACGGGAGAGACAGATACGCAGTATTTT.

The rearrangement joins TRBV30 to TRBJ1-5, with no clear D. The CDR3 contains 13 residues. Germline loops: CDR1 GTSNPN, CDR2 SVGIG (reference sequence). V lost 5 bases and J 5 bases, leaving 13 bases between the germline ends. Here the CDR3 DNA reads TGTGCCTGGTCAGGCAGGACTGATCAGCCCCAGCATTTT. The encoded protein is CAWSGRTDQPQHF.

CDR3 region: CASSPLSSGANVLTF. In DNA form, the CDR3 reads TGTGCCAGCTCACCACTCAGCTCTGGGGCCAACGTCCTGACTTTC. The chain links TRBV18 to TRBJ2-6; D is ambiguous. Germline V gives CDR1 KGHSH, CDR2 LQKENI. CDR3 size: 15 residues. Between the trimmed V and J ends, which lost 1 base and 0 bases, there was a span of 4 bases. The entire variable domain, with the rest obtained from reference TRBV18 and TRBJ2-6, is as follows: NAGVMQNPRHLVRRRGQEARLRCSPMKGHSHVYWYRQLPEEGLKFMVYLQKENIIDESGMPKERFSAEFPKEGPSILRIQQVVRGDSAAYFCASSPLSSGANVLTFGAGSRLTVL.

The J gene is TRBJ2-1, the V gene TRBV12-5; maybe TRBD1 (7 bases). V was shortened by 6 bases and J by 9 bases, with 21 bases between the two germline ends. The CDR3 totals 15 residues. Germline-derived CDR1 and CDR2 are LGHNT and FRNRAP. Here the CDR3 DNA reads TGTGCTAGTGGCTCGGGACAGACCTCCGGGAGTGAGCAGTTCTTC. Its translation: CASGSGQTSGSEQFF.

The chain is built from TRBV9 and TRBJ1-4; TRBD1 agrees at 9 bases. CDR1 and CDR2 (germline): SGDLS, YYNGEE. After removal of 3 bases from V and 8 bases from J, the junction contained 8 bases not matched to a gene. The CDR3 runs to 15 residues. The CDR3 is CASSARQGGLEKLFF. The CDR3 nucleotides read TGTGCCAGCAGCGCCCGACAGGGGGGATTGGAAAAACTGTTTTTT. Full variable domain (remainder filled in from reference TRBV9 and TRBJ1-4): DSGVTQTPKHLITATGQRVTLRCSPRSGDLSVYWYQQSLDQGLQFLIQYYNGEERAKGNILERFSAQQFPDLHSELNLSSLELGDSALYFCASSARQGGLEKLFFGSGTQLSVL.

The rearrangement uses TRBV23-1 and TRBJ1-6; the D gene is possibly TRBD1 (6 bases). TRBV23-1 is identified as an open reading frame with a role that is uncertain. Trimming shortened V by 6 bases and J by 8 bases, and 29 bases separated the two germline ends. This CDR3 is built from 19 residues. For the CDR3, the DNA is TGCGCCAGCAGCCAAACCCTAGGCCGAAATAGGGACAAGGATTCACCCCTCCACTTT. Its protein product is CASSQTLGRNRDKDSPLHF.

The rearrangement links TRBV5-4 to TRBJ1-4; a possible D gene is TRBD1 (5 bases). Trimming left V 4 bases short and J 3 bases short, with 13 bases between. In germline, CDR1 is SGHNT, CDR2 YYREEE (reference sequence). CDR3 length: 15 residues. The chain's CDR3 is CASSRMTEANEKLFF. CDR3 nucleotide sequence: TGTGCCAGCAGCCGCATGACAGAAGCTAATGAAAAACTGTTTTTT.

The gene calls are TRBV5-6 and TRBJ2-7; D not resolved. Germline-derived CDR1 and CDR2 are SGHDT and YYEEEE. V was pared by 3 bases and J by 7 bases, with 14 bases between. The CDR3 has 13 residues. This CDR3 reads CASSSRGLREQYF. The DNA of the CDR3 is TGTGCCAGCAGCTCCAGAGGTCTGAGAGAGCAGTACTTC.

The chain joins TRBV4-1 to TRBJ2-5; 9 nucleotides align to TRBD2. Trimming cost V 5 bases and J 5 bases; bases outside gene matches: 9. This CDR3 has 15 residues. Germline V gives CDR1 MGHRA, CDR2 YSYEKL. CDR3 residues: CASSTTAGGHETQYF. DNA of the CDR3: TGCGCCAGCAGCACAACAGCGGGGGGTCACGAGACCCAGTACTTC.

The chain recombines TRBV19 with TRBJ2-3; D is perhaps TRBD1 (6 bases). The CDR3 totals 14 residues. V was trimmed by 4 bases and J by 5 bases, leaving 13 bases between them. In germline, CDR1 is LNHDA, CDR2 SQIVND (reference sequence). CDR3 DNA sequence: TGTGCCAGTAGTAACAGGGCCGGGAAAGATACGCAGTATTTT. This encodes CASSNRAGKDTQYF.

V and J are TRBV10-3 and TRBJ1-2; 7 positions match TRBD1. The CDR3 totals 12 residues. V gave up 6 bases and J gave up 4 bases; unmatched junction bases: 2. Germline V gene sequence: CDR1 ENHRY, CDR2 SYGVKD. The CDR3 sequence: CAISDRAYGYTF. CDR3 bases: TGTGCCATCAGCGACAGGGCCTATGGCTACACCTTC.

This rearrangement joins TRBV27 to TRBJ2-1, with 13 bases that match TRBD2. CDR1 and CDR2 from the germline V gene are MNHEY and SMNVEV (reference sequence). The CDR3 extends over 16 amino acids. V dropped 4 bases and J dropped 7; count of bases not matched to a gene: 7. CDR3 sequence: CASSSILAGGINEQFF. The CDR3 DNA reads TGTGCCAGCAGTTCAATACTAGCGGGAGGGATAAATGAGCAGTTCTTC.

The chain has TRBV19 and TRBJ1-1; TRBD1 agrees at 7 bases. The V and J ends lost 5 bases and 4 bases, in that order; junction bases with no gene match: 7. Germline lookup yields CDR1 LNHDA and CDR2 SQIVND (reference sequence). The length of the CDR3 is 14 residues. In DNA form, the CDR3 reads TGTGCCAGTAGTCCTGAGACAGGGAGCACTGAAGCTTTCTTT. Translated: CASSPETGSTEAFF. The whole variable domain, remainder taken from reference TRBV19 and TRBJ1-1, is DGGITQSPKYLFRKEGQNVTLSCEQNLNHDAMYWYRQDPGQGLRLIYYSQIVNDFQKGDIAEGYSVSREKKESFPLTVTSAQKNPTAFYLCASSPETGSTEAFFGQGTRLTVV.

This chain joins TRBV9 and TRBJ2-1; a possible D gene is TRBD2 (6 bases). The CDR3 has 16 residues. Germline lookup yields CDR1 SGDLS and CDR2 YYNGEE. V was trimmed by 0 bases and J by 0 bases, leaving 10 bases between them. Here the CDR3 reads CASSVAGGNSYNEQFF. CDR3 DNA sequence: TGTGCCAGCAGCGTAGCTGGGGGGAACTCCTACAATGAGCAGTTCTTC. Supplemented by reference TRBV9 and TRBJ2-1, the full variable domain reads DSGVTQTPKHLITATGQRVTLRCSPRSGDLSVYWYQQSLDQGLQFLIQYYNGEERAKGNILERFSAQQFPDLHSELNLSSLELGDSALYFCASSVAGGNSYNEQFFGPGTRLTVL.

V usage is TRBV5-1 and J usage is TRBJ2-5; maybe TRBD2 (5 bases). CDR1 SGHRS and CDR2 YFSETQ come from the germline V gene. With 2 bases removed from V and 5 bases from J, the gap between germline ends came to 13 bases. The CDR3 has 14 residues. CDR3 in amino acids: CASSFHFEGETQYF. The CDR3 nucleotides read TGCGCCAGCAGCTTCCATTTCGAGGGCGAGACCCAGTACTTC.

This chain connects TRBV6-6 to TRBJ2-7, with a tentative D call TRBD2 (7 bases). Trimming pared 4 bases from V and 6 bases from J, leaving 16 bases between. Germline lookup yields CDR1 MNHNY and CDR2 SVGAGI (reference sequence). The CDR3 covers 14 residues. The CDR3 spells CASSLLVGGGEQYF. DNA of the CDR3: TGTGCCAGCAGTTTATTGGTAGGGGGGGGCGAGCAGTACTTC.